The entry that follows covers one TCR beta chain sequence. Its antigen is not yet known. The junction departs from the called germline gene at one end, perhaps through a read error. Looking up the germline V gene yields CDR1 MNHEY and CDR2 SVGAGI. Including cysteine and phenylalanine, the CDR3 has 15 amino acids. Just CDR3 DNA is preserved here, 45 bases in frame from base 1. RNA was extracted with the RNeasy kit and roughly 0.45 to 1 ug was reverse transcribed using random hexamers. TCR beta CDR3 regions were amplified with the immunoSEQ multiplex PCR assay covering 54 Vbeta and 13 Jbeta segments. To correct PCR amplification bias, a synthetic template baseline was used for both primer optimization and computational correction. From the authors' description of their analysis: Reads were assigned to V, D and J genes according to IMGT and analyzed in immunoSEQ Analyzer, with only productive sequences retained. Clonality was calculated as one minus the Shannon entropy normalized by log2 of the number of productive unique sequences. Public and private clones were assessed among the 100 most prevalent clones of each patient and control. Clones were defined as Susac-specific if absent from the healthy and MS cohorts, from 1052 published viral clones and from other ImmuneACCESS disease sequences. In-frame beta chains were kept once TCRdb had trimmed the public reads at Q25 with fastp and called clones with MiXCR. Every entry covers one CDR3 protein and lists the most common genes and DNA from its rows. For this entry, the V and J calls and clone size follow TCRdb and not the study's own pipeline. This sample comprises roughly 200,000 distinct CDR3 sequences, 90% to 97% of them detected only once. Jointly, the top ten make up about 0.093% of the sample.

High-throughput TCR beta sequencing profiled peripheral blood CD8+ and CD4+ T cells from healthy donors, Susac syndrome patients and multiple sclerosis patients. Treatment-naive patients with stable or active relapsing-remitting disease fulfilling revised McDonald criteria were used as multiple sclerosis controls. CD8+ TEMRA cells were enriched by FACS, while bulk CD8+ and CD4+ T cells were purified by magnetic negative isolation. Blood was collected in EDTA tubes and processed within 24 hours, with PBMCs isolated through density gradient centrifugation. PBMCs destined for TCR sequencing were cryopreserved in liquid nitrogen and later thawed in a 37 °C water bath. The sorted or isolated CD4+, CD8+ and CD8+ TEMRA cells reached a purity of at least 90%. The record originates from a study of CD8 T cells in Susac syndrome (dated by TCRdb to between 2019 and 2020). Context from the whole study: The study used repertoire sequencing to test whether antigen drove CD8+ T cell activation and differentiation in Susac syndrome. Beyond this particular receptor, the publication reports: The number of individuals in the TCR sequencing and HLA analysis was recognized as being relatively small.

The chain couples TRBV6-5 to TRBJ1-2; no D gene call is confident. This sequence was found in a human donor with multiple sclerosis. The specimen was CD4+ T cells from PBMCs. The DNA sequence is TGTGCCAGCAATTACAAGTGGCCGCGGGACTATGGCTACACCTTC. Its coded protein is CASNYKWPRDYGYTF.